The TCR beta chain described here comes from a study of T-cell reconstitution after alpha-beta-depleted transplantation in children (dated by TCRdb to the mid-2010s). Some background on the complete study: The study quantitatively tracked T-cell immune reconstitution after TCRalphabeta/CD19-depleted allogeneic hematopoietic cell transplantation in children using TCR repertoire profiling.

Library generation was performed with PCR. TCRdb shows the sequencer as Illumina HiSeq 2500. To normalize quantification of the TCRbeta repertoire, the TCR libraries were built with molecular barcoding that relied on unique molecular identifiers. The raw public reads went through TCRdb reprocessing: fastp at Q25, MiXCR clone calling, in-frame beta chains kept. Entries are consolidated by CDR3 protein sequence, retaining the most common genes and DNA. For this sample there are a few hundred thousand distinct CDR3 sequences; around 16% appear just once. Jointly, the top ten make up approximately 3% of the sample. Worth noting for this clonotype: Its specific antigen is unknown. There are no base qualities to consult, and no much larger clone falls within one base.

There are 18 amino acids in the CDR3, from cysteine to phenylalanine inclusive. Only the CDR3 DNA stays, 54 bases, in frame from base 1. CDR1 and CDR2 (LGHDT, YNNKEL) derive from the germline V gene (reference sequence). Trimming removed 6 bases from V and 7 bases from J; the gene matches leave 16 bases unexplained. This TCR derives from a human donor who donated a stem cell graft to a child with acute lymphoblastic leukemia. This sample comprised PBMCs from the stem cell graft donor, obtained from the stem cell graft. The V gene is TRBV3-1 and the J gene is TRBJ2-5, with 14 bases matching TRBD2. The CDR3 corresponds to CASSLHGTSGGVGGTQYF. The DNA reads TGTGCCAGCAGTCTGCACGGGACTAGCGGGGGCGTAGGTGGGACCCAGTACTTC.